The 16 T cell receptor beta chains below were found in one sample sequenced in a study of blood T cells in healthy people across ages. The authors ran a second PCR of 7 to 11 cycles using a sample-barcoded 5' primer and a J-beta primer mix. TCRdb recomputed calls from the 5' RACE reads with MiXCR, one row per CDR3 protein. The sample lists some 1.5 million distinct CDR3 sequences, 40% to 45% occurring once. Sequencing was carried out using blood. The receptors originated from a woman between 18 and 30 years old in good health.

The rearrangement links TRBV12-3 or TRBV12-4 to TRBJ2-3, with a weak D call TRBD2 (5 bases). The CDR3 length is 13 residues. The V end lost 6 bases, the J end lost 4 bases, and 11 bases lay between the germline ends. CDR3 DNA: TGTGCCAGCAGGGCGACTAACTCAGATACGCAGTATTTT. Translation: CASRATNSDTQYF.

V and J are TRBV12-5 and TRBJ1-1, with 9 bases matching TRBD1. The CDR3 runs 16 residues. Germline CDR1 reads LGHNT; CDR2 reads FRNRAP. V lost 4 bases and J lost 3; bases outside the gene matches: 9. CDR3 protein: CASGSPGQGSYTEAFF. DNA for the CDR3: TGTGCTAGTGGTTCCCCTGGACAGGGGTCGTACACTGAAGCTTTCTTT.

The rearrangement links TRBV15 to TRBJ1-1, with D possibly being TRBD1 (5 bases). CDR3 length: 15 residues. CDR1 is LNHNV, CDR2 YYDKDF, per germline (reference sequence). V was pared by 0 bases and J by 2 bases, with 10 bases between. The CDR3 sequence is CATSRDPGSNTEAFF. CDR3 nucleotides: TGTGCCACCAGCAGAGATCCAGGGTCTAACACTGAAGCTTTCTTT.

The V gene is TRBV7-6, the J gene TRBJ1-5; the match to TRBD1 covers 7 bases. The CDR3 is 16 residues long. Germline lookup yields CDR1 SGHVS and CDR2 FNYEAQ. The V and J ends lost 4 bases and 6 bases, in that order; junction bases with no gene match: 12. CDR3 sequence reads: CASSSRTRGLGQPQHF. CDR3 coding DNA: TGTGCCAGCAGCTCCCGGACAAGGGGGCTGGGTCAGCCCCAGCATTTT.

The rearrangement joins TRBV4-3 to TRBJ2-5; 15 bases are shared with TRBD2. The last part of the DNA fits TRBJ2-7 better; the J call may be wrong. Germline assignment: CDR1 LGHNA and CDR2 YSLEER. The CDR3 spans 15 residues. The CDR3 is CASSQRTSGRDEQYF. The CDR3, as DNA: TGCGCCAGCAGCCAACGGACTAGCGGGAGGGACGAGCAGTACTTC.

The table lists this clonotype with a few counts. CDR3 in amino acids: CASSLGSRGQGDETQYF. CDR3 in DNA: TGCGCCAGCAGCTTGGGTTCCCGGGGACAGGGGGACGAGACCCAGTACTTC. This sequence joins TRBV5-1 and TRBJ2-5; 11 positions match TRBD1. The germline CDR1 and CDR2 sequences are SGHRS and YFSETQ. The CDR3 is 17 residues long. The V gene end was trimmed by 0 bases and the J gene end by 5 bases; junction bases not matched to a gene: 9. Full variable domain (missing parts from reference TRBV5-1 and TRBJ2-5): KAGVTQTPRYLIKTRGQQVTLSCSPISGHRSVSWYQQTPGQGLQFLFEYFSETQRNKGNFPGRFSGRQFSNSRSEMNVSTLELGDSALYLCASSLGSRGQGDETQYFGPGTRLLVL.

This clonotype occurred a few times. This chain connects TRBV29-1 to TRBJ2-7; 7 positions match TRBD1. CDR1 is SQVTM and CDR2 is ANQGSEA in the germline V gene. V lost 5 bases, J lost 2 bases, and 3 bases stayed unmatched. The CDR3 is 12 amino acids. The CDR3 is CSVQQGTYEQYF. For the CDR3, the DNA is TGCAGCGTTCAACAGGGGACCTACGAGCAGTACTTC.

This clonotype was counted only a few times. The chain carries TRBV3-1 and TRBJ1-2; D may be TRBD1 (5 bases). The CDR3 runs 15 residues. V dropped 1 base and J dropped 8 bases, with 17 bases sitting between them. Germline CDR1 and CDR2: LGHDT and YNNKEL (reference sequence). CDR3 protein: CASSQVTGPPGGYTF. The CDR3 DNA sequence: TGTGCCAGCAGCCAAGTCACAGGCCCCCCGGGGGGCTACACCTTC.

This clonotype was observed a few times. The chain carries TRBV14 and TRBJ2-3; D not resolved. In germline, CDR1 is SGHDN, CDR2 FVKESK. V dropped 4 bases and J dropped 1 base, with 9 bases sitting between them. This CDR3 contains 14 residues. The CDR3 protein is CASSRFDRTDTQYF. In DNA, the CDR3 is TGTGCCAGCAGCCGTTTTGACCGCACAGATACGCAGTATTTT.

The chain carries TRBV9 and TRBJ1-4, with D perhaps matching TRBD1 (6 bases). The CDR3 is 16 amino acids. Germline CDR1 and CDR2: SGDLS and YYNGEE. V gave up 0 bases and J gave up 4 bases, with 13 bases separating them. CDR3 sequence (DNA): TGTGCCAGCAGCGTAGGGGTACAGGGCCTTAATGAAAAACTGTTTTTT. Translation gives CASSVGVQGLNEKLFF.

This clonotype was recorded a few times. The rearrangement links TRBV4-1 to TRBJ2-7; D not resolved. CDR1 and CDR2 from the germline V gene are MGHRA and YSYEKL. There are 10 residues in the CDR3. The germline V and J ends were trimmed by 3 bases and 10 bases, with 7 bases remaining between them. As DNA, the CDR3 is TGCGCCAGCAGCCATGGGTTTCAGTACTTC. It is translated as CASSHGFQYF.

The rearrangement uses TRBV6-2 or TRBV6-3 and TRBJ2-7; tentatively, D is TRBD1 (6 bases). The germline V gene encodes CDR1 MNHEY and CDR2 SVGEGT. The CDR3 spans 16 residues. V lost 5 bases and J lost 7, with 24 bases in between. This chain's CDR3 is CASSLTVGDKNNEQYF. The CDR3 bases are TGTGCCAGCAGTCTGACCGTCGGGGACAAAAACAATGAGCAGTACTTC.

This clonotype was counted a few times. The chain is built from TRBV5-1 and TRBJ1-2; unclear D gene. The length of the CDR3 is 13 residues. Germline V gives CDR1 SGHRS, CDR2 YFSETQ. The V end lost 6 bases, the J end lost 3 bases, and 12 bases lay between the germline ends. The CDR3 region is CASKEGTDYGYTF. CDR3 nucleotides: TGCGCCAGCAAAGAGGGCACCGACTATGGCTACACCTTC.

V gene TRBV12-5 combines with J gene TRBJ2-1; D gene uncertain. With 5 bases removed from V and 9 bases from J, the gap between germline ends came to 14 bases. The CDR3 is 13 amino acids. CDR1 is LGHNT and CDR2 is FRNRAP in the germline V gene. In DNA, the CDR3 is TGTGCTAGTGGTACCCCCCTCCCCAGTGAGCAGTTCTTC. Translated: CASGTPLPSEQFF.

The table lists this clonotype with a few counts. The chain is built from TRBV10-2 and TRBJ2-1; D is undetermined. The CDR3 has 15 amino acids. Per the germline V gene, CDR1 is WSHSY and CDR2 is SAAADI. V was pared by 4 bases and J by 4 bases, with 14 bases between. Written as DNA, the CDR3 is TGCGCCAGCAGTGCTGAGACAAGGTCTTACAATGAGCAGTTCTTC. Protein product: CASSAETRSYNEQFF.

This clonotype was seen more than once but under ten times. V usage is TRBV7-2 and J usage is TRBJ2-7, with TRBD1 identical over 10 bases. Germline loops: CDR1 SGHTA, CDR2 FQGNSA. With V trimmed by 2 bases and J by 0 bases, 7 bases remained unmatched. The CDR3 is made up of 17 amino acids. Here the CDR3 DNA reads TGTGCCAGCAGCTTACATGGGGGACAGGGGTTCTCCTACGAGCAGTACTTC. It specifies CASSLHGGQGFSYEQYF.